The entry below gives a single T cell receptor beta chain sequence along with its context. Its antigen remains unidentified. The sample belongs to a study of CXCR3-negative and CXCR3-positive naive CD8 T cells. General observations from the study: The TRB CDR3s that CXCR3-positive naive cells carried were more hydrophobic than those of CXCR3-negative naive cells.

5' RACE with UMI labels generated the TRB cDNA libraries. TCRdb re-analyzed the 5' RACE reads; it lists each CDR3 protein once, without DNA. The listing contains roughly 110,000 distinct CDR3 sequences. The sequence derives from a human donor in good health. Some clones in this sample may be carry-over from other donors' samples. Sequenced input: naive CXCR3+ CD8+ T cells from blood. The subset here: CD45RO-CCR7+CD27+CD95- naive CD8+ T cells expressing CXCR3 (TNR3+).

The CDR3: CASSVVRDNTEAFF. The chain is built from TRBV9 and TRBJ1-1; TCRdb returns TRBD1, unconfirmable since there is no DNA. The CDR3 has 14 residues. The germline gives CDR1 SGDLS, CDR2 YYNGEE. The whole variable domain, filled in from reference TRBV9 and TRBJ1-1, reads DSGVTQTPKHLITATGQRVTLRCSPRSGDLSVYWYQQSLDQGLQFLIQYYNGEERAKGNILERFSAQQFPDLHSELNLSSLELGDSALYFCASSVVRDNTEAFFGQGTRLTVV.